These 24 T cell receptor beta chains were all obtained from the same sample, sequenced in a study of OX40 agonist ivuxolimab in advanced cancers. TCRdb keeps only in-frame clones here, not all; method: immunoSEQ multiplex PCR. The sample holds tens of thousands of clones, around 77% seen once. Material: CD4+ or CD8+ T cells sorted from blood, obtained in a trial of the OX40 agonist ivuxolimab. Source of these receptors: an adult with an advanced solid tumor such as melanoma, head and neck, liver or kidney cancer.

This clone was detected a few times. The V gene is TRBV7-9, the J gene TRBJ2-6; 11 nucleotides agree with TRBD2. CDR1 is SEHNR, CDR2 FQNEAQ, per germline (reference sequence). The CDR3 extends over 17 amino acids. J gave up 0 bases and V 5 bases, and 3 bases lay outside the gene matches. The CDR3 is CASSGLAGHSGANVLTF. As DNA, the CDR3 is TGTGCCAGCAGCGGACTAGCGGGCCACTCTGGGGCCAACGTCCTGACTTTC.

This chain joins TRBV29-1 and TRBJ2-7, with D possibly matching TRBD2 (5 bases). V dropped 4 bases and J dropped 2 bases, with 12 bases sitting between them. The CDR3 is made up of 13 amino acids. Germline CDR1 and CDR2: SQVTM and ANQGSEA. This CDR3 reads CSVGREGPYEQYF. The CDR3 DNA sequence: TGCAGCGTTGGGAGAGAGGGCCCCTACGAGCAGTACTTC.

In DNA form, the CDR3 reads TGTGCCAGCAGTGAAGATTGGGGTCTTTCTAGCACAGATACGCAGTATTTT. This sequence encodes CASSEDWGLSSTDTQYF. The chain has TRBV2 and TRBJ2-3; no firm D call. The ends were cut back, 1 base at V and 0 bases at J, with 14 bases in the middle. CDR1 is SNHLY, CDR2 FYNNEI, per germline. This CDR3 has 17 residues.

As regards this clone: The junction shows a germline mismatch at one end, possibly a read error. The chain combines TRBV27 with TRBJ2-7, with 7 bases lining up with TRBD1. CDR3 length: 11 residues. Germline V gene lookup returns CDR1 MNHEY and CDR2 SMNVEV (reference sequence). The CDR3 reads CASSDGTVLNF. CDR3 bases: TGTGCCAGCAGTGATGGGACAGTCCTAAACTTC.

The CDR3 loop reads CARQGGLFAYEQYF. CDR3 in DNA: TGTGCCAGGCAAGGGGGTCTTTTTGCCTACGAGCAGTACTTC. The gene calls are TRBV6-4 and TRBJ2-7; a weak D match, TRBD1 (6 bases). Germline V gene sequence: CDR1 MRHNA, CDR2 SNTAGT. V lost 9 bases, J lost 2 bases, and 17 bases lay in between. There are 14 residues in the CDR3.

The chain has TRBV29-1 and TRBJ2-1; D assignment may be TRBD1 or TRBD2 (5 bases each). The V and J ends lost 2 bases and 8 bases respectively, with 16 bases between them. CDR3 size: 14 residues. CDR1 SQVTM and CDR2 ANQGSEA come from the germline V gene. The CDR3 here is CSVESGQGRDEQFF. CDR3 sequence (DNA): TGCAGCGTTGAAAGTGGGCAGGGACGAGATGAGCAGTTCTTC.

The table lists this clone with a few counts. This chain uses TRBV28 with TRBJ1-1; 9 nucleotides agree with TRBD1. The CDR3 has 16 amino acids. Germline loops: CDR1 MDHEN, CDR2 SYDVKM. The trim removed 2 bases at V and 5 bases at J, leaving 9 bases unmatched. CDR3 nucleotide sequence: TGTGCCAGCAGTTTAGGGACAGGGTTTGTTCGGACTGAAGCTTTCTTT. Residues: CASSLGTGFVRTEAFF.

This clone was observed a handful of times. The chain combines TRBV2 with TRBJ2-1; 7 bases align to TRBD2. The CDR3 sequence is 14 residues long. Germline V gene sequence: CDR1 SNHLY, CDR2 FYNNEI. With V trimmed by 5 bases and J by 8 bases, 9 bases remained unmatched. The CDR3 nucleotides read TGTGCCAGCAGTTCTAGCGGCCGAGGCTATGAGCAGTTCTTC. Encoded protein: CASSSSGRGYEQFF.

The chain employs TRBV4-1 and TRBJ2-5; D is uncertain. The CDR3 is made up of 16 amino acids. Trimming cost V 1 base and J 9 bases, with 21 bases left between them. Germline assignment: CDR1 MGHRA and CDR2 YSYEKL. The CDR3 is CASSQGLYMYNGAQYF. DNA of the CDR3: TGCGCCAGCAGCCAAGGCCTTTATATGTACAATGGGGCCCAGTACTTC.

Comments on this clone: An end of the junction does not agree with germline; a read error may underlie this. V gene TRBV9 combines with J gene TRBJ1-6; tentatively, D is TRBD1 (6 bases). Germline CDR1 reads SGDLS; CDR2 reads YYNGEE. The CDR3 loop spans 15 amino acids. CDR3: CASTPGGSFDSPFHF. As DNA, the CDR3 is TGTGCCAGCACCCCCGGGGGCAGCTTCGATTCACCCTTCCACTTT. The full variable domain, with the rest looked up from reference TRBV9 and TRBJ1-6, is DSGVTQTPKHLITATGQRVTLRCSPRSGDLSVYWYQQSLDQGLQFLIQYYNGEERAKGNILERFSAQQFPDLHSELNLSSLELGDSALYFCASTPGGSFDSPFHFGNGTRLTVT.

The chain recombines TRBV5-4 with TRBJ2-7; tentatively, D is TRBD1 or TRBD2 (5 bases each). The CDR3 runs 14 residues. The germline V gene encodes CDR1 SGHNT and CDR2 YYREEE (reference sequence). Trimming pared 2 bases from V and 6 bases from J, leaving 15 bases between. CDR3 sequence reads: CASSFRGASIEQYF. The CDR3 DNA is TGTGCCAGCAGCTTCAGAGGGGCCTCGATCGAGCAGTACTTC.

The chain recombines TRBV6-5 with TRBJ2-1; no firm D call. This CDR3 contains 15 residues. CDR1 and CDR2 from the germline V gene are MNHEY and SVGAGI. Trimming cost V 6 bases and J 4 bases, with 16 bases left between them. The CDR3 DNA sequence: TGTGCCAGCAGAGAGCGCGGATCAATTTACAATGAGCAGTTCTTC. This codes for CASRERGSIYNEQFF.

The rearrangement links TRBV2 to TRBJ1-2; D not resolved. This CDR3 has 12 residues. Germline CDR1 is SNHLY and CDR2 is FYNNEI. Between the trimmed V and J ends, which lost 10 bases and 8 bases, there was a span of 17 bases. For the CDR3, the DNA is TGTGCCACCCCGACAAGGGCGGGGGGCTACACCTTC. It yields the protein CATPTRAGGYTF.

The chain joins TRBV5-4 to TRBJ1-1, with D perhaps matching TRBD1 (5 bases). Germline assignment: CDR1 SGHNT and CDR2 YYREEE (reference sequence). CDR3 size: 14 residues. Deletions cut 3 bases from V and 4 bases from J, with 13 bases between. In DNA form, the CDR3 reads TGTGCCAGCAGCTATTCTCAGGGTGCCACTGAAGCTTTCTTT. Translated: CASSYSQGATEAFF.

The J gene is TRBJ2-1, the V gene TRBV6-1, with TRBD2 identical over 7 bases. The CDR3 has 14 amino acids. Trimming removed 2 bases from V and 10 bases from J; junction bases left unmatched: 8. The germline gives CDR1 MNHNS, CDR2 SASEGT. CDR3 DNA: TGTGCCAGCAGTGAATGGGGAGGGCAAGAGGAGCAGTTCTTC. It is translated as CASSEWGGQEEQFF.

The chain links TRBV9 to TRBJ2-1; 7 bases are a match to TRBD2. The V and J ends lost 4 bases and 1 base, in that order; junction bases with no gene match: 5. This CDR3 has 15 amino acids. The germline V gene has CDR1 SGDLS and CDR2 YYNGEE. The CDR3 loop is CASSLREVSYNEQFF. The DNA for the CDR3 is TGTGCCAGCAGCCTCCGGGAGGTGTCCTACAATGAGCAGTTCTTC. Based on the CDR3 plus reference TRBV9 and TRBJ2-1, the full variable domain is DSGVTQTPKHLITATGQRVTLRCSPRSGDLSVYWYQQSLDQGLQFLIQYYNGEERAKGNILERFSAQQFPDLHSELNLSSLELGDSALYFCASSLREVSYNEQFFGPGTRLTVL.

The rearrangement joins TRBV7-3 to TRBJ2-2; TRBD2 agrees at 8 bases. Germline CDR1 SGHTA, CDR2 FQGTGA. V trimming: 3 bases; J trimming: 0 bases; junction bases outside the gene matches: 3. The CDR3 is 16 residues long. The CDR3 bases are TGTGCCAGCAGCTTGTTAGCGGGGCCGAACACCGGGGAGCTGTTTTTT. The encoded protein is CASSLLAGPNTGELFF.

This sequence joins TRBV4-3 and TRBJ1-4, with D unresolved. CDR3 length: 15 amino acids. Germline V gene data show CDR1 as LGHNA and CDR2 as YSLEER. V dropped 1 base and J dropped 0 bases, with 6 bases sitting between them. The CDR3 nucleotides are TGCGCCAGCAGCCAAGGATCCACAACTAATGAAAAACTGTTTTTT. This sequence encodes CASSQGSTTNEKLFF.

This chain connects TRBV4-3 to TRBJ2-1, with D possibly being TRBD2 (7 bases). Germline values: CDR1 LGHNA, CDR2 YSLEER. V shed 0 bases and J shed 4 bases, with 16 bases lying between them. This CDR3 spans 17 amino acids. The CDR3 DNA follows: TGCGCCAGCAGCCAAGATCGGGGGGCGGGAAGTTACAATGAGCAGTTCTTC. It is translated as CASSQDRGAGSYNEQFF.

The CDR3 nucleotides are TGTGCCAGCAGTCGGACAGGGGGCTTCGAGCAGTACTTC. Amino acid sequence: CASSRTGGFEQYF. The chain carries TRBV9 and TRBJ2-7; TRBD1 agrees at 11 bases. Germline assignment: CDR1 SGDLS and CDR2 YYNGEE. The CDR3 length is 13 residues. The junction had 4 bases not matched to a gene; V was cut back by 5 bases and J by 6 bases.

This chain links TRBV28 with TRBJ2-7; D might be TRBD2 (6 bases). CDR1 and CDR2 from the germline V gene are MDHEN and SYDVKM. The CDR3 is 16 amino acids. V was clipped by 4 bases and J by 6 bases, with 22 bases between them. The CDR3 loop reads CASSSREVEVCIEQYF. The CDR3 DNA sequence: TGTGCCAGCAGTTCAAGGGAGGTTGAGGTATGTATCGAGCAGTACTTC.

V usage is TRBV5-4 and J usage is TRBJ1-5; 9 bases map to TRBD1. The CDR3 runs to 20 residues. Trimming took 3 bases from V and 0 from J; bases not matched to a gene: 16. Germline V lookup: CDR1 SGHNT, CDR2 YYREEE (reference sequence). The CDR3 DNA reads as TGTGCCAGCAGCTCGCGTTCTGGGACAGGGAGTCCCATTAGCAATCAGCCCCAGCATTTT. Its protein product is CASSSRSGTGSPISNQPQHF.

The gene calls are TRBV19 and TRBJ2-2, with no clear D. This CDR3 contains 12 residues. CDR1 and CDR2 from the germline V gene are LNHDA and SQIVND (reference sequence). The V end was cut by 10 bases, the J end by 2 bases, with 8 bases between. CDR3 residues: CATLPNTGELFF. The CDR3 coding sequence is TGTGCCACCCTTCCCAACACCGGGGAGCTGTTTTTT.

The chain has TRBV4-1 and TRBJ2-1; 7 bases are a match to TRBD1. This CDR3 is 14 amino acids long. CDR1 and CDR2 from the germline V gene are MGHRA and YSYEKL. Trimming at V came to 4 bases and at J to 5 bases, leaving 5 bases not matched to a gene. The CDR3 is CASSPTGPHNEQFF. DNA for the CDR3: TGCGCCAGCAGCCCGACAGGGCCTCACAATGAGCAGTTCTTC.